What follows are 10 T cell receptor beta chains derived from one specimen sequenced in a study of shared T cell receptors in the human thymus. Clones were read by immunoSEQ multiplex PCR, and TCRdb kept only the in-frame ones, dropping some. The sample consists of some 700,000 clones, roughly 90% of them appearing once. These data were also reused for a study on human thymus T cells.

The sequenced material came from thymocytes. These receptors originate from a boy under two years old with a congenital heart defect.

CDR3 sequence: CASSETGDEQYF. In nucleotides, the CDR3 is TGTGCCAGCAGTGAGACAGGGGACGAGCAGTACTTC. The genes are TRBV2 and TRBJ2-7; the match to TRBD1 covers 8 bases. V shed 3 bases and J 5 bases; nucleotides not matched to a gene: 0. This CDR3 spans 12 amino acids. Per germline, CDR1 SNHLY and CDR2 FYNNEI.

The genes are TRBV6-1 and TRBJ2-1; 9 bases match TRBD2. Germline CDR1 MNHNS, CDR2 SASEGT. V trimming: 5 bases; J trimming: 4 bases; junction bases outside the gene matches: 6. The CDR3 totals 15 residues. The CDR3 coding sequence is TGTGCCAGCAGTCTCGGCGGGGGGGAGTACAATGAGCAGTTCTTC. Residues: CASSLGGGEYNEQFF.

The chain couples TRBV27 to TRBJ2-7, with 9 bases lining up with TRBD2. Germline V gives CDR1 MNHEY, CDR2 SMNVEV (reference sequence). The V gene end was trimmed by 5 bases and the J gene end by 3 bases; junction bases not matched to a gene: 8. The CDR3 is 15 residues long. The CDR3 region is CASSILLAGHYEQYF. The CDR3 coding sequence is TGTGCCAGCAGTATCTTACTAGCGGGCCACTACGAGCAGTACTTC.

This sequence joins TRBV11-2 and TRBJ2-2; 9 bases match TRBD2. The germline V gene has CDR1 SGHAT and CDR2 FQNNGV. The CDR3 consists of 16 residues. The ends lost 0 bases at V and 9 bases at J; junction bases unmatched: 8. DNA for the CDR3: TGTGCCAGCAGCTTAGATCCCAGCGGGAGGCCCTGGGAGCTGTTTTTT. Its protein is CASSLDPSGRPWELFF. Drawing the rest from reference TRBV11-2 and TRBJ2-2, the complete variable domain is EAGVAQSPRYKIIEKRQSVAFWCNPISGHATLYWYQQILGQGPKLLIQFQNNGVVDDSQLPKDRFSAERLKGVDSTLKIQPAKLEDSAVYLCASSLDPSGRPWELFFGEGSRLTVL.

There are a few counts of this clone. Other nucleotide sequences in the sample specify the same CDR3. The V and J genes are TRBV29-1 and TRBJ1-1; TRBD1 might be the D (5 bases). V shed 7 bases and J shed 1 base, with 10 bases lying between them. This CDR3 has 12 amino acids. The V gene's germline CDR1 is SQVTM and CDR2 ANQGSEA. As DNA, the CDR3 is TGCAGCGCTGGAGGGGAGAACACTGAAGCTTTCTTT. It translates to CSAGGENTEAFF.

The chain combines TRBV28 with TRBJ2-6; D remains unclear. Germline V lookup: CDR1 MDHEN, CDR2 SYDVKM. V lost 2 bases, J lost 0 bases, and 11 bases lay in between. The CDR3 runs to 17 residues. DNA of the CDR3: TGTGCCAGCAGTTTAATGGCAGCGCTCTCTGGGGCCAACGTCCTGACTTTC. It is translated as CASSLMAALSGANVLTF.

V usage is TRBV5-4 and J usage is TRBJ2-5; TRBD2 aligns across 7 bases. The length of the CDR3 is 16 residues. Germline V gene sequence: CDR1 SGHNT, CDR2 YYREEE (reference sequence). The ends lost 4 bases at V and 1 base at J; junction bases unmatched: 10. The CDR3 nucleotides read TGTGCCAGCAGCCCCACCCTCTCTAGCGGCCAAGAGACCCAGTACTTC. This gives the protein CASSPTLSSGQETQYF.

This chain joins TRBV6-1 and TRBJ1-1, with D possibly being TRBD1 (5 bases). This CDR3 has 16 amino acids. CDR1 is MNHNS, CDR2 SASEGT, per germline. V lost 4 bases and J lost 4, with 19 bases in between. CDR3 loop: CASSATGRRGGTEAFF. Written as DNA, the CDR3 is TGTGCCAGCAGTGCAACGGGACGGCGGGGAGGCACTGAAGCTTTCTTT.

The chain recombines TRBV10-1 with TRBJ2-3; 9 bases align to TRBD2. V shed 4 bases, J shed 0 bases, and the junction held 8 bases outside the gene matches. The CDR3 loop spans 17 amino acids. CDR1 and CDR2 (germline): WNHNN, SYGVQD (reference sequence). The CDR3 coding sequence is TGCGCCAGCAGTGGGACAAGACTAGCGGATAGCACAGATACGCAGTATTTT. Translating gives CASSGTRLADSTDTQYF.

This clone was seen more than once but under ten times. The chain uses TRBV6-5 and TRBJ1-5; D may be TRBD1 (5 bases). There are 15 residues in the CDR3. Germline V gene lookup returns CDR1 MNHEY and CDR2 SVGAGI. V dropped 0 bases and J dropped 4 bases, with 10 bases sitting between them. The CDR3: CASSYSCRVNQPQHF. The CDR3 DNA reads TGTGCCAGCAGTTACTCGTGCAGGGTAAATCAGCCCCAGCATTTT.